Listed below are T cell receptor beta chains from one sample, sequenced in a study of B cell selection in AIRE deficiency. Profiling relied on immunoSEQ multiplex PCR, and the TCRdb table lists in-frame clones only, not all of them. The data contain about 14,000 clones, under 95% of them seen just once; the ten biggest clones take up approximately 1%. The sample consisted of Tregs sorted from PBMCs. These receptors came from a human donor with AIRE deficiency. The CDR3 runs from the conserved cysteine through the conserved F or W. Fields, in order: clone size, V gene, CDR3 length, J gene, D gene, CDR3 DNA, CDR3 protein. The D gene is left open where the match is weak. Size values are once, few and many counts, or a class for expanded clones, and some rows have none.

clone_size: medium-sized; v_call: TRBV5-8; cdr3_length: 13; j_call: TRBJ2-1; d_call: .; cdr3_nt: TGTGCCAGCAGGCGTCGGGGCGGCAATGAGCAGTTCTTC; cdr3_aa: CASRRRGGNEQFF
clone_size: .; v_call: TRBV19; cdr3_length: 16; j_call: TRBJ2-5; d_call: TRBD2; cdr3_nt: TGTGCCAGTAGTAGATGGACTAGGGTGGGCCAAGAGACCCAGTACTTC; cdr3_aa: CASSRWTRVGQETQYF
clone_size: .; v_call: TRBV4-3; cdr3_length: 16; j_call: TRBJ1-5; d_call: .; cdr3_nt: TGCGCCAGCAGCCAAGAGGATGGGACAACCTATCAGCCCCAGCATTTT; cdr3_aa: CASSQEDGTTYQPQHF
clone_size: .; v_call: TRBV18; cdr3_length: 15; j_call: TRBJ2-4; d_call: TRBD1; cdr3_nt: TGTGCCAGCTCACCAACCGGGACAGGGGTGAACATTCAGTACTTC; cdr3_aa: CASSPTGTGVNIQYF
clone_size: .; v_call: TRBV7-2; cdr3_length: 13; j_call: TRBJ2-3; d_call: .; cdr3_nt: TGTGCCAGCAGCTTAGGGGACGGTCTTGCGCGGTATTTT; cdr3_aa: CASSLGDGLARYF
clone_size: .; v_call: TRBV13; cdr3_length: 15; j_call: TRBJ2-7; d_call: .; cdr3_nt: TGTGCCAGCAGCTTTAGGGGTGGGGGCACCTACGAGCAGTACTTC; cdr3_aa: CASSFRGGGTYEQYF
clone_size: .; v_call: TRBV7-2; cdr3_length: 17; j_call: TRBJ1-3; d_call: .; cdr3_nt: TGTGCCAGCAGCCCGGTGGGGGGCTTACGCTCTGGAAACACCATATATTTT; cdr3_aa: CASSPVGGLRSGNTIYF
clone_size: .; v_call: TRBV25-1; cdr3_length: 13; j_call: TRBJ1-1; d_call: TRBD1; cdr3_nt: TGTGCCAGCGGTGAAGCAGGGGGGCTGGGAGCTTTCTTT; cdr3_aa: CASGEAGGLGAFF
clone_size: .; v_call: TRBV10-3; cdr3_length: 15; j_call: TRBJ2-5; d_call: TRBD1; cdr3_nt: TGTGCCATCAGTGAACGGGACAGGGGTGGGGAGACCCAGTACTTC; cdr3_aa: CAISERDRGGETQYF
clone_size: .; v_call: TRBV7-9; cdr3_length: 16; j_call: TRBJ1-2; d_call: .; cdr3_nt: TGTGCCAGCAGCTTAGGGCACAGAGTAACTAACTATGGCTACACCTTC; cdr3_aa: CASSLGHRVTNYGYTF
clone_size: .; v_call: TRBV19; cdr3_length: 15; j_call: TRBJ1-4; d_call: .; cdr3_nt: TGTGCCAGTAGTATCGTCAGGGCAACTAATGAAAAACTGTTTTTT; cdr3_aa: CASSIVRATNEKLFF
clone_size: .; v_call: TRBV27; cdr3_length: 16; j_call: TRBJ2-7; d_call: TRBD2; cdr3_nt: TGTGCCAGCAGACTCAAAAGCGGGAGTACCCCCTACGAGCAGTACTTC; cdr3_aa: CASRLKSGSTPYEQYF
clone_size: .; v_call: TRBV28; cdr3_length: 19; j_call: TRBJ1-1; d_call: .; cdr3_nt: TGTGCCAGCAGCGGTCCCCTAGGCGGGGGTCGGGGGTGGAACACTGAAGCTTTCTTT; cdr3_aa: CASSGPLGGGRGWNTEAFF
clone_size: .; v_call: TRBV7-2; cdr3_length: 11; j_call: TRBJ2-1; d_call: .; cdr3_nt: TGTGCCAGCAGCGATTACAATGAGCAGTTCTTC; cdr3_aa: CASSDYNEQFF
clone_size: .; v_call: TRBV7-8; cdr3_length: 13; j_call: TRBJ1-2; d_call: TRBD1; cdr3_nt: TGTGCCAGCAGCCTTGACAGGGGTTATGGCTACACCTTC; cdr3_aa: CASSLDRGYGYTF
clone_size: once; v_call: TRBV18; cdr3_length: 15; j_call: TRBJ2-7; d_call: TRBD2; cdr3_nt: TGTGCCAGCTCACCCAGGACTAGCGGGGTCTACGAGCAGTACTTC; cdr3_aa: CASSPRTSGVYEQYF
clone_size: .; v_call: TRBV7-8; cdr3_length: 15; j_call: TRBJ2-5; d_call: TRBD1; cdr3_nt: TGTGCCAGCAGCTTAGGACAGGGGGCGGGGGAGACCCAGTACTTC; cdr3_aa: CASSLGQGAGETQYF
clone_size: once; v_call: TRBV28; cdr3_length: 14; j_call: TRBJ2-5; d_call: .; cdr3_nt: TGTGCCAGCACCCACTGGGCGGGGCCAGAGACCCAGTACTTC; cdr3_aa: CASTHWAGPETQYF
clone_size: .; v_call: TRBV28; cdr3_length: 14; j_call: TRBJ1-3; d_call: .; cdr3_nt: TGTGCCAGCAGTTTGGGGAACTCTGGAAACACCATATATTTT; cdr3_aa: CASSLGNSGNTIYF
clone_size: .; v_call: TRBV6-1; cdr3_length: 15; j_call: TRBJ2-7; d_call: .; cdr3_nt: TGTGCCAGCAGTGACCCGGGGATCACATTCTACGAGCAGTACTTC; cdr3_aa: CASSDPGITFYEQYF
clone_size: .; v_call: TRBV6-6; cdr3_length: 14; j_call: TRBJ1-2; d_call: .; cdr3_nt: TGTGCCAGCACCCTACACGGGGCTAACTATGGCTACACCTTC; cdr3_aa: CASTLHGANYGYTF
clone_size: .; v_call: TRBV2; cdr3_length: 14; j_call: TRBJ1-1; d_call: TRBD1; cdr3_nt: TGTGCCAGCAGGCGGGACAGATCGAACACTGAAGCTTTCTTT; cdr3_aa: CASRRDRSNTEAFF
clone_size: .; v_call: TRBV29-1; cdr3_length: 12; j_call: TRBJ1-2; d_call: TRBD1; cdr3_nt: TGCAGCGTTGGACAGGGGGCCTATGGCTACACCTTC; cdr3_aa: CSVGQGAYGYTF
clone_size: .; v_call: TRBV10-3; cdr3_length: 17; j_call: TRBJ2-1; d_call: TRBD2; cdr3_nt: TGTGCCATCAGTGAGCCCCCGCGGGAGGAGGGCCGGGATGAGCAGTTCTTC; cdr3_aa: CAISEPPREEGRDEQFF
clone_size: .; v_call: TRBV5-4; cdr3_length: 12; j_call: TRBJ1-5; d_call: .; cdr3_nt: TGTGCCAGCAGCTTGAACAATCAGCCCCAGCATTTT; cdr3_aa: CASSLNNQPQHF
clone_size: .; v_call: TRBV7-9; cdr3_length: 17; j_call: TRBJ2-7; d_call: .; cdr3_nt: TGTGCCAGCAGCTTAAAGTTTTTAGTAGGAGGGACGGACGAGCAGTACTTC; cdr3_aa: CASSLKFLVGGTDEQYF
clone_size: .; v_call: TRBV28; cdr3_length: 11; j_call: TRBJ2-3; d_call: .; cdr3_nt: TGTGCCAGCAGTTTGTCTGATACGCAGTATTTT; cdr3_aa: CASSLSDTQYF
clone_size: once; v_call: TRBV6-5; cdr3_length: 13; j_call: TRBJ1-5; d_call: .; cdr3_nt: TGTGCCGCCACCCCGGAATACAATCAGCCCCAGCATTTT; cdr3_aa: CAATPEYNQPQHF
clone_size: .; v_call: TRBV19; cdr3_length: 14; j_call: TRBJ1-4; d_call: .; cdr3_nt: TGTGCCAGTAGTATAAGAGGAACTAATGAAAAACTGTTTTTT; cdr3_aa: CASSIRGTNEKLFF
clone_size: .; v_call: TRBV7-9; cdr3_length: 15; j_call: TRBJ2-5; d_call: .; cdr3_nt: TGTGCCAGCAGCTTCGGTGCGGTCTTTTTAGAGACCCAGTACTTC; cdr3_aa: CASSFGAVFLETQYF
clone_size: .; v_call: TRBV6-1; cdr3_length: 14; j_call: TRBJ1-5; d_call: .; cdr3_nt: TGTGCCAGCAGTGACAGGGCCCTAAATCAGCCCCAGCATTTT; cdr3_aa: CASSDRALNQPQHF
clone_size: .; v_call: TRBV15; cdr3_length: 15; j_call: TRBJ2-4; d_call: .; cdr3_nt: TGTGCCACCAGCAGCTATCCGCGGGGCAAAAACATTCAGTACTTC; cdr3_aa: CATSSYPRGKNIQYF
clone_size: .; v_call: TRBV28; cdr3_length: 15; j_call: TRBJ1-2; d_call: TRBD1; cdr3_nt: TGTGCCAGCAGTGGAAGGACAGGGGGCCACCGGGGCTACACCTTC; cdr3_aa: CASSGRTGGHRGYTF
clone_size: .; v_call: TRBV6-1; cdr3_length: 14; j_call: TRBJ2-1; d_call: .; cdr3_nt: TGTGCCAGCAGCGGCCTCGACCCCTACAATGAGCAGTTCTTC; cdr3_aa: CASSGLDPYNEQFF
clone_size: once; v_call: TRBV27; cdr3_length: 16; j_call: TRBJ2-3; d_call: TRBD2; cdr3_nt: TGTGCCAGCAGTTTCACGGGGGAGGGAGGCACAGATACGCAGTATTTT; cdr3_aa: CASSFTGEGGTDTQYF
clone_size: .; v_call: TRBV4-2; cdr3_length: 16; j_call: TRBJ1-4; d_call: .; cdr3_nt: TGTGCCAGCAGCCCTATTCCGGGCAGGTTAAATGAAAAACTGTTTTTT; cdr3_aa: CASSPIPGRLNEKLFF
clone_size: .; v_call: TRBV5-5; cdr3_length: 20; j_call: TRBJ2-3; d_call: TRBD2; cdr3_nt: TGTGCCAGCAGGGGTCTGGGACTAGCGGGAGAGGGCTTCTTGGGAGATACGCAGTATTTT; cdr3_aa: CASRGLGLAGEGFLGDTQYF
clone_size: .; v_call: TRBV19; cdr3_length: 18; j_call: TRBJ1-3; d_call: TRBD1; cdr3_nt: TGTGCCAGTAGCCCGCACGGGACAGGCTCCCTCTCTGGAAACACCATATATTTT; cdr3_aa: CASSPHGTGSLSGNTIYF
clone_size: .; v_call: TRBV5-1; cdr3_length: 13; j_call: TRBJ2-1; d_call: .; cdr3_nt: TGCGCCAGCAGCTTGGGCTATTTCAATGAGCAGTTCTTC; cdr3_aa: CASSLGYFNEQFF
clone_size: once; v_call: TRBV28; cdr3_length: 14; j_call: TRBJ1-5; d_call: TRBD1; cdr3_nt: TGTGCCAGCAGTGACAGGGGGCTGAATCAGCCCCAGCATTTT; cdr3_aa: CASSDRGLNQPQHF
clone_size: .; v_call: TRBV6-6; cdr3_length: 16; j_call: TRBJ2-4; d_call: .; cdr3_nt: TGTGCCAGCAGCCCCCTCTGGGTTCTAGCCAAAAACATTCAGTACTTC; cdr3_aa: CASSPLWVLAKNIQYF
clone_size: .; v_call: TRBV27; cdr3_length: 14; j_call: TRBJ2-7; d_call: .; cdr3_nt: TGTGCCAGCAGTTTAAACAGGGTGTCCTACGAGCAGTACTTC; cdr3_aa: CASSLNRVSYEQYF
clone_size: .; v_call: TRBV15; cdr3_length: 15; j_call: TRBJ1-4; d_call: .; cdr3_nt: TGTGCCACCAGCAGGGCGAGGGGGTTTAATGAAAAACTGTTTTTT; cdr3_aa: CATSRARGFNEKLFF
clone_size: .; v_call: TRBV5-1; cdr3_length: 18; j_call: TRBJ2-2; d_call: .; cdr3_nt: TGCGCCAGCAGCTTGTTTTTGTCCAGGGGAGGTAGGACCGGGGAGCTGTTTTTT; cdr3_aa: CASSLFLSRGGRTGELFF
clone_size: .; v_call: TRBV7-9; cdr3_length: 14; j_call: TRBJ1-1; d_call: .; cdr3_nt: TGTGCCAGCAGCTTAAGGCAGGGGAACACTGAAGCTTTCTTT; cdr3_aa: CASSLRQGNTEAFF
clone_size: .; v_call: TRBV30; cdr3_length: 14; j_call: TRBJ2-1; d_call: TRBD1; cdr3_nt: TGTGCCTGGAGCCGGGACAGGGGGCGCAATGAGCAGTTCTTC; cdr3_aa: CAWSRDRGRNEQFF
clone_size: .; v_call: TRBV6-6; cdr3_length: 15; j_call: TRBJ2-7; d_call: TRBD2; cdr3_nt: TGTGCCAGCAGTTACTCGGCGGGAGGGGTTTACGAGCAGTACTTC; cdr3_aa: CASSYSAGGVYEQYF
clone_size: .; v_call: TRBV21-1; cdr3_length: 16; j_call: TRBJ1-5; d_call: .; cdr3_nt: TGTGCCAGCAGCCCACGGACAGGGAACAGCAATCAGCCCCAGCATTTT; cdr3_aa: CASSPRTGNSNQPQHF
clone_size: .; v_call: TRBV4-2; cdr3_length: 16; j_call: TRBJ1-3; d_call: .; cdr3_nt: TGTGCCAGCAGCTTGGAGGCGAGTCCTCTGGGAAACACCATATATTTT; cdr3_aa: CASSLEASPLGNTIYF
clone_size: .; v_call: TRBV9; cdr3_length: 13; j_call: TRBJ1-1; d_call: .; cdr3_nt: TGTGCCAGCAGCGTAGGTCCGAACACTGAAGCTTTCTTT; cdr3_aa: CASSVGPNTEAFF